This T cell receptor beta chain was sequenced for a study of T cell responses to AZD1222 COVID-19 vaccine. Study results and caveats: Possibly, clonal diversity was underestimated; donors were largely white British and included more females. Researchers report vaccine-associated CD4 TCRs spanning spike, with dominance at 160-218 and 743-854. Scientists sampled the repertoires only once the peak T cell response had passed. Rises in breadth and depth of Spike-specific TCRs came after two AZD1222 doses.

Worth noting for this clone: The antigen is unknown.

Germline V gives CDR1 MNHEY, CDR2 SVGAGI. The CDR3 spans 14 residues. V shed 5 bases and J shed 3 bases, with 10 bases lying between them. The assay was immunoSEQ multiplex PCR, and TCRdb's table has in-frame clones only and misses some. The sample holds about 120,000 clones, around 91% seen once. The input for sequencing was peripheral blood, taken on day 0 of AZD1222 vaccination. This receptor was identified in an adult in good health. The chain joins TRBV6-5 to TRBJ2-2; D may be TRBD2 (6 bases). In DNA form, the CDR3 reads TGTGCCAGCAGTCCCTGGGGGGACACCGGGGAGCTGTTTTTT. Translating gives CASSPWGDTGELFF.